The T cell receptor beta chain described here comes from a study of Tregs in tolerant kidney transplant recipients. The germline CDR1 and CDR2 sequences are SGHKS and YYEKEE (reference sequence). The CDR3 has 15 amino acids. V shed 4 bases and J 4 bases; nucleotides not matched to a gene: 7. Clones were read by immunoSEQ multiplex PCR, and TCRdb kept only the in-frame ones, dropping some. The table shows more than 20,000 clones, with 81% occurring only once. Related graft donors supplied nonmyeloablative bone marrow transplants, and mixed chimerism was transient. CD4+CD25+CD127- Tregs, CD4+CD25- non-Tregs, CD4 and CD8 cells were sorted. Study outcomes and limitations: Few patients were studied, so findings need validation in larger groups. Some patients' samples used different primers over time, so nucleotide sequences weren't comparable. Biological reproducibility was not directly addressed, but technical replication error appeared minimal.

Points on this clone: Its antigen is currently unknown.

The sequence derives from a human patient who received a combined kidney and bone marrow transplant. The graft donor may have given rise to some T cells. V is TRBV5-5 and J is TRBJ1-4; 7 bases map to TRBD1. This sample comprised CD8+ T cells from blood (PBMCs), obtained 6 months after the transplant. CDR3: CASSPGQFNNEKLFF. Here the CDR3 DNA reads TGTGCCAGCAGCCCGGGACAGTTTAATAATGAAAAACTGTTTTTT.